This entry lists 30 T cell receptor beta chains sequenced from one sample in a study of blood T cell repertoires in COVID-19. Repertoires were generated with immunoSEQ multiplex PCR, while TCRdb's copy carries only in-frame clones and drops some. The table lists about 40,000 clones, over 70% of them singletons. Source material: peripheral blood. The receptors derive from a woman aged 70-85 years with acute or convalescent COVID-19.

The chain employs TRBV30 and TRBJ1-5; 8 nucleotides line up with TRBD1. CDR3 size: 14 residues. Per germline, CDR1 GTSNPN and CDR2 SVGIG (reference sequence). With V trimmed by 2 bases and J by 3 bases, 3 bases remained unmatched. The CDR3 loop is CAWSNRGDNQPQHF. CDR3 DNA sequence: TGTGCCTGGAGTAACAGGGGGGACAATCAGCCCCAGCATTTT. The complete variable domain, with remaining parts taken from reference TRBV30 and TRBJ1-5, reads SQTIHQWPATLVQPVGSPLSLECTVEGTSNPNLYWYRQAAGRGLQLLFYSVGIGQISSEVPQNLSASRPQDRQFILSSKKLLLSDSGFYLCAWSNRGDNQPQHFGDGTRLSIL.

This chain links TRBV10-2 with TRBJ2-7, with D unresolved. Trimming cost V 3 bases and J 4 bases, with 13 bases left between them. In germline, CDR1 is WSHSY, CDR2 SAAADI. This CDR3 comprises 14 residues. The CDR3 region is CASSEFEVPYEQYV. The CDR3, as DNA: TGCGCCAGCAGTGAATTCGAGGTCCCTTACGAGCAGTACGTC.

V and J are TRBV3-1 (or the pseudogene TRBV3-2) and TRBJ1-1; TRBD1 matches 10 bases. The V segment lost 2 bases and the J segment 5 bases; nucleotides outside the gene matches: 11. Looked up from germline, CDR1 is LGHDT and CDR2 is YNNKEL (reference sequence). The CDR3 has 17 residues. The DNA for the CDR3 is TGTGCCAGCAGCCAAACCTGGGGCGGGACAGGGGAAACTGAAGCTTTCTTT. Its protein is CASSQTWGGTGETEAFF.

The CDR3 sequence: CASSGQGDYNEQFF. In nucleotides, the CDR3 is TGTGCCAGCAGCGGACAGGGGGATTACAATGAGCAGTTCTTC. This rearrangement joins TRBV11-1 to TRBJ2-1; 10 bases map to TRBD1. This CDR3 contains 14 residues. The germline V gene encodes CDR1 SGHAT and CDR2 FQDESV (reference sequence). Trimming took 5 bases from V and 4 from J; bases not matched to a gene: 2.

The chain carries TRBV18 and TRBJ1-4; possibly TRBD1 for D (6 bases). CDR1 and CDR2 (germline): KGHSH, LQKENI. The CDR3 runs to 15 residues. Trimming left V 1 base short and J 8 bases short, with 14 bases between. The CDR3 loop reads CASSPRSGVEEKLFF. In DNA, the CDR3 is TGTGCCAGCTCACCACGGTCAGGGGTGGAGGAAAAACTGTTTTTT.

V usage is TRBV5-4 and J usage is TRBJ2-2; TRBD1 matches at 7 bases. The junction had 7 bases not matched to a gene; V was cut back by 4 bases and J by 1 base. CDR1 SGHNT and CDR2 YYREEE come from the germline V gene (reference sequence). CDR3 length: 16 residues. The CDR3 sequence: CASSPQRQGNTGELFF. The CDR3 coding sequence is TGTGCCAGCAGCCCTCAGAGACAGGGGAACACCGGGGAGCTGTTTTTT.

V gene TRBV7-2 combines with J gene TRBJ2-3; D possibly corresponds to TRBD1 (6 bases). V was cut by 6 bases and J by 4 bases, with 8 bases left in between. Per germline, CDR1 SGHTA and CDR2 FQGNSA. This CDR3 region has 12 residues. In nucleotides, the CDR3 is TGTGCCAGCAGGCGGACAGCAGATACGCAGTATTTT. Translated: CASRRTADTQYF.

This chain connects TRBV7-9 to TRBJ1-6, with a tentative D call TRBD1 (6 bases). This CDR3 contains 14 residues. Germline V gene data show CDR1 as SEHNR and CDR2 as FQNEAQ (reference sequence). Between the trimmed V and J ends, which lost 5 bases and 3 bases, there was a span of 8 bases. DNA for the CDR3: TGTGCCAGCAGCCTGGACAGCTATAATTCACCCCTCCACTTT. The encoded protein is CASSLDSYNSPLHF.

The sample holds one count of this clone. V usage is TRBV7-2 and J usage is TRBJ2-3; tentatively, D is TRBD2 (5 bases). Germline V gene data show CDR1 as SGHTA and CDR2 as FQGNSA. This CDR3 is built from 14 residues. V was clipped by 10 bases and J by 5 bases, with 19 bases between them. CDR3 amino acids: CATLRGAAIDTQYF. The CDR3 nucleotides read TGTGCCACCCTCCGGGGTGCGGCGATAGATACGCAGTATTTT.

The rearrangement joins TRBV19 to TRBJ2-1, with 7 bases aligning to TRBD1. CDR1 LNHDA and CDR2 SQIVND come from the germline V gene (reference sequence). The V and J ends lost 5 bases and 0 bases, in that order; junction bases with no gene match: 4. CDR3 size: 15 residues. CDR3 nucleotides: TGTGCCAGTAGTGCTGACAGGGCCTCCTACAATGAGCAGTTCTTC. It codes for CASSADRASYNEQFF.

The V call is TRBV19, the J call TRBJ2-1; tentative D call: TRBD2 (5 bases). Germline V CDR1 and CDR2: LNHDA, SQIVND (reference sequence). V lost 6 bases and J lost 2, with 14 bases in between. The CDR3 contains 15 residues. CDR3 nucleotide sequence: TGTGCCAGTAGAACAACTAGGACCGCCTACAATGAGCAGTTCTTC. Encoded protein: CASRTTRTAYNEQFF.

The chain is built from TRBV6-5 and TRBJ2-5; the D is unclear. Germline values: CDR1 MNHEY, CDR2 SVGAGI. Deletions cut 6 bases from V and 4 bases from J, with 9 bases between. The CDR3 covers 12 residues. As DNA, the CDR3 is TGTGCCAGCAGGGAGTACGGAGAGACCCAGTACTTC. This translates into CASREYGETQYF.

The chain employs TRBV7-2 and TRBJ1-2; 8 bases agree with TRBD1. Germline V gene lookup returns CDR1 SGHTA and CDR2 FQGNSA. With 4 bases clipped from V and 10 bases from J, the junction kept 5 bases outside the gene matches. CDR3 length equals 12 residues. The CDR3 loop reads CASSSRTGFYTF. The CDR3 DNA sequence: TGTGCCAGCAGCTCCCGGACAGGGTTCTACACCTTC.

V and J are TRBV12-3 or TRBV12-4 and TRBJ2-5; D is perhaps TRBD1 (6 bases). With 6 bases removed from V and 4 bases from J, the gap between germline ends came to 9 bases. The CDR3 covers 12 residues. The CDR3 protein is CASRLTGETQYF. Written as DNA, the CDR3 is TGTGCCAGCAGACTGACAGGAGAGACCCAGTACTTC.

The chain couples TRBV29-1 to TRBJ2-3; no clear D gene. V was clipped by 5 bases and J by 4 bases, with 10 bases between them. The CDR3 length is 12 residues. Germline V CDR1 and CDR2: SQVTM, ANQGSEA. The CDR3 DNA reads as TGCAGCGTTCACCTCGACTCAGATACGCAGTATTTT. Its protein is CSVHLDSDTQYF.

V and J are TRBV6-5 and TRBJ2-7, with 12 bases identical to TRBD2. V lost 5 bases to trimming and J lost 4 bases; unmatched junction nucleotides: 3. The V gene's germline CDR1 is MNHEY and CDR2 SVGAGI. This CDR3 comprises 14 residues. The CDR3 loop reads CASSRTSGVYEQYV. The CDR3 DNA reads as TGTGCCAGCAGTCGGACTAGCGGGGTTTACGAGCAGTACGTC.

V and J are TRBV9 and TRBJ2-2; 11 positions agree with TRBD2. Germline assignment: CDR1 SGDLS and CDR2 YYNGEE. The length of the CDR3 is 16 residues. With 4 bases clipped from V and 3 bases from J, the junction kept 5 bases outside the gene matches. The CDR3 protein is CASSLSGGADTGELFF. CDR3 coding DNA: TGTGCCAGCAGCCTTAGCGGGGGGGCCGACACCGGGGAGCTGTTTTTT.

V and J are TRBV11-2 and TRBJ2-5, with 9 bases fitting TRBD2. This CDR3 contains 12 residues. After removal of 1 base from V and 14 bases from J, the junction contained 5 bases not matched to a gene. Per the germline V gene, CDR1 is SGHAT and CDR2 is FQNNGV. The CDR3 DNA is TGTGCCAGCAGCTTAGGATCTAGCGGGGATTACTTC. It codes for CASSLGSSGDYF.

V and J are TRBV13 and TRBJ2-2; maybe TRBD2 (5 bases). CDR3 length: 23 residues. CDR1 and CDR2 from the germline V gene are PRHDT and FYEKMQ (reference sequence). Trimming shortened V by 0 bases and J by 6 bases, and 35 bases separated the two germline ends. CDR3 protein: CASSLGQPRYENYLSMDSGELFF. Here the CDR3 DNA reads TGTGCCAGCAGCTTAGGCCAACCACGATATGAGAACTACCTCTCGATGGACTCCGGGGAGCTGTTTTTT. Based on the CDR3 plus reference TRBV13 and TRBJ2-2, the full variable domain is AAGVIQSPRHLIKEKRETATLKCYPIPRHDTVYWYQQGPGQDPQFLISFYEKMQSDKGSIPDRFSAQQFSDYHSELNMSSLELGDSALYFCASSLGQPRYENYLSMDSGELFFGEGSRLTVL.

The V and J genes are TRBV4-2 and TRBJ2-1; 11 bases line up with TRBD2. The CDR3 is 16 amino acids. Germline CDR1 is LGHNA and CDR2 is YNFKEQ. The junction had 4 bases not matched to a gene; V was cut back by 1 base and J by 5 bases. CDR3 protein: CASSQGGTSGNNEQFF. Written as DNA, the CDR3 is TGTGCCAGCAGCCAAGGGGGGACTAGCGGCAACAATGAGCAGTTCTTC.

The chain is built from TRBV11-3 and TRBJ1-3; D gene uncertain. The CDR3 consists of 16 residues. V lost 1 base and J lost 0, with 10 bases in between. Germline CDR1 and CDR2: SGHNT and YENEEA. The CDR3 reads CASSLGHQSSGNTIYF. CDR3 coding DNA: TGTGCCAGCAGCTTAGGACACCAGAGCTCTGGAAACACCATATATTTT.

The CDR3, as DNA: TGTGCCAGCAGCCAAGAGCTGGATGAGGGCCCCGGGGAGCTGTTTTTT. It codes for CASSQELDEGPGELFF. The chain joins TRBV4-2 to TRBJ2-2; TRBD2 is a possible D gene (5 bases). From germline, CDR1 is LGHNA and CDR2 YNFKEQ. Trimming took off 0 bases at V and 6 bases at J, with 14 bases between the two ends. The CDR3 sequence is 16 residues long.

CDR3 sequence reads: CASSPQAGIFTDTQYF. In DNA form, the CDR3 reads TGTGCCAGCAGCCCTCAAGCGGGAATCTTCACAGATACGCAGTATTTT. The chain joins TRBV5-5 to TRBJ2-3, with 7 bases identical to TRBD2. With V trimmed by 4 bases and J by 2 bases, 10 bases remained unmatched. Germline lookup yields CDR1 SGHKS and CDR2 YYEKEE (reference sequence). The CDR3 covers 16 residues.

V usage is TRBV5-6 and J usage is TRBJ2-7; 8 positions agree with TRBD1. From germline, CDR1 is SGHDT and CDR2 YYEEEE. The CDR3 loop spans 15 amino acids. Trimming removed 1 base from V and 3 bases from J; junction bases left unmatched: 6. CDR3 amino acids: CASSLFTGGIYEQYV. The CDR3 DNA follows: TGTGCCAGCAGCTTGTTTACAGGGGGTATCTACGAGCAGTACGTC.

This clone has only a few counts. V usage is TRBV6-1 and J usage is TRBJ1-5, with 8 nucleotides matching TRBD1. This CDR3 spans 17 amino acids. CDR1 and CDR2 from the germline V gene are MNHNS and SASEGT. The trim removed 4 bases at V and 2 bases at J, leaving 10 bases unmatched. The CDR3 bases are TGTGCCAGCAGTGGAGACAGGGGCTGGGAAGGCAATCAGCCCCAGCATTTT. It is translated as CASSGDRGWEGNQPQHF.

The V call is TRBV7-9, the J call TRBJ1-1; a weak D match, TRBD1 (6 bases). Trimming stripped 3 bases from V and 7 bases from J, with 12 bases between. The length of the CDR3 is 13 residues. Germline CDR1 reads SEHNR; CDR2 reads FQNEAQ (reference sequence). CDR3 protein: CASSFRGSGEAFF. The CDR3 nucleotides read TGTGCCAGCAGCTTCAGGGGCTCGGGTGAAGCTTTCTTT.

V usage is TRBV9 and J usage is TRBJ1-5; tentative D call: TRBD1 (5 bases). The V gene lost 5 bases and the J gene lost 0 bases, with 15 bases spanning the gap. Per germline, CDR1 SGDLS and CDR2 YYNGEE. This CDR3 spans 16 amino acids. The CDR3 is CASRSGSRYSNQPQHF. CDR3 nucleotide sequence: TGTGCCAGCAGGTCAGGGTCCAGATATAGCAATCAGCCCCAGCATTTT.

This clone was counted between two and nine times. The chain combines TRBV6-5 with TRBJ1-6; 9 nucleotides line up with TRBD1. Germline V CDR1 and CDR2: MNHEY, SVGAGI. The CDR3 spans 14 residues. V gave up 1 base and J gave up 9 bases; unmatched junction bases: 1. CDR3 bases: TGTGCCAGCAGTTACTTGGGACAGGGTTCACCCCTCCACTTT. Protein sequence: CASSYLGQGSPLHF.

This clone appeared once. This chain links TRBV9 with TRBJ1-4, with TRBD1 identical over 7 bases. Germline V lookup: CDR1 SGDLS, CDR2 YYNGEE. CDR3 size: 15 residues. V trimming: 4 bases; J trimming: 6 bases; junction bases outside the gene matches: 9. CDR3 loop: CASSPRTGSYEKLFF. CDR3 coding DNA: TGTGCCAGCAGCCCCCGGACAGGATCCTATGAAAAACTGTTTTTT.

The CDR3 loop is CASSSPGTSGGANTDTQYF. The CDR3 coding sequence is TGTGCCAGCAGTTCACCCGGGACTAGCGGGGGGGCGAACACAGATACGCAGTATTTT. The chain uses TRBV28 and TRBJ2-3, with TRBD2 identical over 16 bases. Germline V lookup: CDR1 MDHEN, CDR2 SYDVKM. V dropped 4 bases and J dropped 2; count of bases not matched to a gene: 9. The CDR3 is 19 amino acids. Using reference TRBV28 and TRBJ2-3 for the parts outside the CDR3, the full variable domain is DVKVTQSSRYLVKRTGEKVFLECVQDMDHENMFWYRQDPGLGLRLIYFSYDVKMKEKGDIPEGYSVSREKKERFSLILESASTNQTSMYLCASSSPGTSGGANTDTQYFGPGTRLTVL.